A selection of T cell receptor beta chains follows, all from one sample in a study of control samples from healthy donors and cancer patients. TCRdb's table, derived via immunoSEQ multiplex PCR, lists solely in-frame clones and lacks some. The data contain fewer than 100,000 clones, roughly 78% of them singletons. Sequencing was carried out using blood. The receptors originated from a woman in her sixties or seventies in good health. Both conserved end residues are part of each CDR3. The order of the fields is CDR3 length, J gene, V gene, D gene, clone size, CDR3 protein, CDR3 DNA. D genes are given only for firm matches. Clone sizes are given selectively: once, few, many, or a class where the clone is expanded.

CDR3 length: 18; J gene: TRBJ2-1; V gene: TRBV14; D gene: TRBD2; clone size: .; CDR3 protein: CASSQGGLAGPRGFEQFF; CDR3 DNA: TGTGCCAGCAGCCAAGGAGGCCTAGCGGGCCCTCGGGGGTTTGAGCAGTTCTTC
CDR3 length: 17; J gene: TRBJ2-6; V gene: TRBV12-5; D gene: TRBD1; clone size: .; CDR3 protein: CASGPGQSPSGANVLTF; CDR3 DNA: TGTGCTAGTGGCCCGGGACAGAGCCCCTCTGGGGCCAACGTCCTGACTTTC
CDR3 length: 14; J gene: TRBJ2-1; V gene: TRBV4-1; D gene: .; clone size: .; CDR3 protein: CASSQERTYNEQFF; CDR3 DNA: TGCGCCAGCAGCCAAGAGCGGACCTACAATGAGCAGTTCTTC
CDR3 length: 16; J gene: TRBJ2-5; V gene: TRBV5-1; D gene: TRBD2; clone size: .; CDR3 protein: CASSLGTSVLQETQYF; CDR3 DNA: TGCGCCAGCAGCTTAGGGACTAGCGTACTCCAAGAGACCCAGTACTTC
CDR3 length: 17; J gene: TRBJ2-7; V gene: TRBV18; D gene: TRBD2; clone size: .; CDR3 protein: CASSGTRNLAITYEQYF; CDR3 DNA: TGTGCCAGCTCGGGGACTAGAAATCTTGCTATCACCTACGAGCAGTACTTC
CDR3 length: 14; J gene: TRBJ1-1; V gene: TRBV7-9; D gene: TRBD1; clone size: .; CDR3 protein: CASSPQGGRTEAFF; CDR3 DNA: TGTGCCAGCAGCCCCCAGGGGGGGCGGACTGAAGCTTTCTTT
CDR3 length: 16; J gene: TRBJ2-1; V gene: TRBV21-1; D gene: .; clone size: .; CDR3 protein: CASSTKNHSYYNEQFF; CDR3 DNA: TGTGCCAGCAGCACCAAGAACCATTCCTATTACAATGAGCAGTTCTTC
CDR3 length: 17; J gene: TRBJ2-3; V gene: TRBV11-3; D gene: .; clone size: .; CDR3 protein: CASSRSQGPLLTDTQYF; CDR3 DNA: TGTGCCAGCAGCCGCTCACAGGGTCCCCTACTCACAGATACGCAGTATTTT
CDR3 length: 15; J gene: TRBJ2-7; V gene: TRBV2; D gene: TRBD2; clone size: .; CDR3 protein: CASAPPAGGPYEQYF; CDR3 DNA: TGTGCCAGCGCCCCCCCGGCGGGAGGCCCCTACGAGCAGTACTTC
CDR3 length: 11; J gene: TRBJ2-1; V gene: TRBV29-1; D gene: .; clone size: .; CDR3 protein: CSVGIYNEQFF; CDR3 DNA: TGCAGCGTTGGAATTTACAATGAGCAGTTCTTC
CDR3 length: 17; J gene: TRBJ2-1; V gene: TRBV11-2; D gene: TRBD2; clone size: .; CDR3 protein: CASSPGLALSSYNEQFF; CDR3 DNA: TGTGCCAGCAGCCCAGGACTAGCCCTTAGCTCCTACAATGAGCAGTTCTTC
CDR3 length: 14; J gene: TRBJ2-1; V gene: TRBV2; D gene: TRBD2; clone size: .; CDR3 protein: CASSDTSGYNEQFF; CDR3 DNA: TGTGCCAGCAGTGATACTAGCGGCTACAATGAGCAGTTCTTC
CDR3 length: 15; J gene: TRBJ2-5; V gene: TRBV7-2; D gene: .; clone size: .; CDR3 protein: CASSLKLGVQETQYF; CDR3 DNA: TGTGCCAGCAGCTTAAAATTAGGGGTCCAAGAGACCCAGTACTTC
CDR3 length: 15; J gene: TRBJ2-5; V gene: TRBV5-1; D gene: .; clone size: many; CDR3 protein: CASSLQTGDQETQYF; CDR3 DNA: TGCGCCAGCAGCTTGCAGACTGGAGACCAAGAGACCCAGTACTTC
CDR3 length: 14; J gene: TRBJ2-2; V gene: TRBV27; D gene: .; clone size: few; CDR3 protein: CASRPYFVTGELFF; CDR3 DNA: TGTGCCAGCAGACCCTACTTCGTCACCGGGGAGCTGTTTTTT
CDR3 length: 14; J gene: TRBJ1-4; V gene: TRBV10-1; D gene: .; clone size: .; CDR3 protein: CASAENTRGEKLFF; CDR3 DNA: TGCGCCAGCGCCGAGAATACGAGAGGTGAAAAACTGTTTTTT
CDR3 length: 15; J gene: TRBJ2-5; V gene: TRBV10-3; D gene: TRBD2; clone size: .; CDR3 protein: CAISESGLAGDAQYF; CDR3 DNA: TGTGCCATCAGTGAGTCAGGGCTAGCGGGGGACGCCCAGTACTTC
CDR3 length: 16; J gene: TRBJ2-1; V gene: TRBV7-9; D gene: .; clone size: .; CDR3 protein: CASSFVPGLVYNEQFF; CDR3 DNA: TGTGCCAGCAGCTTTGTACCGGGCCTGGTCTACAATGAGCAGTTCTTC
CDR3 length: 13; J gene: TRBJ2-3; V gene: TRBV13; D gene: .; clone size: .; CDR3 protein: CASSLGRGDTQYF; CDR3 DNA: TGTGCCAGCAGCTTAGGCCGGGGAGATACGCAGTATTTT
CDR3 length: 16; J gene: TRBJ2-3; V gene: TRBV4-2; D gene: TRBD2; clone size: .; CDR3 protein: CASSQLRTSGTDTQYF; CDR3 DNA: TGTGCCAGCAGCCAACTTCGGACTAGCGGCACAGATACGCAGTATTTT
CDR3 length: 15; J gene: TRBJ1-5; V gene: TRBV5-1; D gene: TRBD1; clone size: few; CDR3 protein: CASSFGTESNQPQHF; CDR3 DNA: TGCGCCAGCAGCTTCGGGACAGAAAGCAATCAGCCCCAGCATTTT
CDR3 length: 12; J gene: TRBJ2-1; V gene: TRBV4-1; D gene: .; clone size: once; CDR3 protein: CASSQAGVEQFF; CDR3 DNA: TGCGCCAGCAGCCAAGCGGGGGTAGAGCAGTTCTTC
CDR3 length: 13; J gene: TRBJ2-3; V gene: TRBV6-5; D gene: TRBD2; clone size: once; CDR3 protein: CASKRLATDTQYF; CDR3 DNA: TGTGCCAGCAAGCGACTAGCGACAGATACGCAGTATTTT
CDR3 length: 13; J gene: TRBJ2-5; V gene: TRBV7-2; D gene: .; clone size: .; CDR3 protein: CASSFSRRETQYF; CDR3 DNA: TGTGCCAGCAGCTTCAGTCGGCGGGAGACCCAGTACTTC
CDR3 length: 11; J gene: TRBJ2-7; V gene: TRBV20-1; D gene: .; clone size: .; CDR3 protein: CSARRIDEQYF; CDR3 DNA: TGCAGTGCCAGACGGATTGACGAGCAGTACTTC
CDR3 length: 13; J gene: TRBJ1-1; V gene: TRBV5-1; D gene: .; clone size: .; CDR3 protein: CASSSGVNTEAFF; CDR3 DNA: TGCGCCAGCAGCTCGGGGGTGAACACTGAAGCTTTCTTT
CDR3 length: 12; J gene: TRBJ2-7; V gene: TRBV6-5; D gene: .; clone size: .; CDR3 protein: CASQVGPYEQYF; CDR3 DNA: TGTGCCAGCCAGGTGGGGCCCTACGAGCAGTACTTC
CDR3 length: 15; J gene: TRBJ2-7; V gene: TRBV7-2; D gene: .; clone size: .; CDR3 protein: CASSLRTIGAYEQYF; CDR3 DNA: TGTGCCAGCAGCTTAAGGACGATTGGTGCCTACGAGCAGTACTTC
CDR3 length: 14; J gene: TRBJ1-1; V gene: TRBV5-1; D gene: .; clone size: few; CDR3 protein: CASSLNTANTEAFF; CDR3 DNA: TGCGCCAGCAGCTTGAACACAGCCAACACTGAAGCTTTCTTT
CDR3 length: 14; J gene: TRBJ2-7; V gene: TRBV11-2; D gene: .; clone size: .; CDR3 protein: CASSPLGGRFEQYF; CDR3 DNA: TGTGCCAGCAGCCCCTTGGGGGGGCGTTTCGAGCAGTACTTC
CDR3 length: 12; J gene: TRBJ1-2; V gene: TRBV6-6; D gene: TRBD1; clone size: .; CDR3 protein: CASRIADRDCTF; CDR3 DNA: TGTGCCAGCAGGATAGCGGACAGGGACTGCACCTTC
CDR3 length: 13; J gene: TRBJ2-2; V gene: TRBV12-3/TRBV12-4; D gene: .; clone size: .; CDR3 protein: CASSEFGGGELFF; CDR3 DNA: TGTGCCAGCAGTGAGTTCGGGGGCGGGGAGCTGTTTTTT
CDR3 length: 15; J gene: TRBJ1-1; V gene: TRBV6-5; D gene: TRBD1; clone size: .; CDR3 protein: CASSYSTGRYTEAFF; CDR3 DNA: TGTGCCAGCAGTTACTCGACAGGGAGGTACACTGAAGCTTTCTTT
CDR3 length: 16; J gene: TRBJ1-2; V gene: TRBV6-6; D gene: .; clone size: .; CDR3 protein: CASSYTRQGSDYGYTF; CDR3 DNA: TGTGCCAGCAGTTACACAAGACAAGGCAGTGACTATGGCTACACCTTC
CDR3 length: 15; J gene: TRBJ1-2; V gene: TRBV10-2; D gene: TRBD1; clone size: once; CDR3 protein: CASSESNGQGEGYTF; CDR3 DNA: TGCGCCAGCAGTGAGTCGAATGGGCAGGGGGAAGGCTACACCTTC
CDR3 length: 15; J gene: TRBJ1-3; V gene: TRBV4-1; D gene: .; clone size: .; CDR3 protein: CASSQLGLPGNTIYF; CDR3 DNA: TGCGCCAGCAGCCAATTGGGGCTACCGGGAAACACCATATATTTT
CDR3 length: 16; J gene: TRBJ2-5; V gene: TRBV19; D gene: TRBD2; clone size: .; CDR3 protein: CASSTTSGGVAETQYF; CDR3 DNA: TGTGCCAGTTCTACCACTAGCGGGGGGGTCGCAGAGACCCAGTACTTC
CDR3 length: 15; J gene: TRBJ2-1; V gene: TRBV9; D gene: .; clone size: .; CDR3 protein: CASGGGDRSYNEQFF; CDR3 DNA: TGTGCCAGCGGGGGGGGCGACCGCTCCTACAATGAGCAGTTCTTC
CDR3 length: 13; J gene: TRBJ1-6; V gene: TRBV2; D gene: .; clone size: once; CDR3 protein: CATHGRGNSPLHF; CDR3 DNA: TGTGCCACCCACGGACGGGGTAATTCACCCCTCCACTTT
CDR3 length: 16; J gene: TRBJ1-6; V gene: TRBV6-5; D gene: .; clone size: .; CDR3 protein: CASSFTNQGSGSPLHF; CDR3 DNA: TGTGCCAGCAGTTTCACCAACCAGGGGTCGGGTTCACCCCTCCACTTT
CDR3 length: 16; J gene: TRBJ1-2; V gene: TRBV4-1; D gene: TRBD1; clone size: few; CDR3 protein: CASSQDFSGGNYGYTF; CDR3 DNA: TGCGCCAGCAGCCAAGATTTCTCAGGGGGTAACTATGGCTACACCTTC
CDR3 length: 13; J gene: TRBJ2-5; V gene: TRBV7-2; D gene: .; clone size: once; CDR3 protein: CASSRDHQETQYF; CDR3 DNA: TGTGCCAGCAGCCGGGACCACCAAGAGACCCAGTACTTC
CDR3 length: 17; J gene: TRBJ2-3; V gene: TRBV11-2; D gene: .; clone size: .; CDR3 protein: CASRPGLGRALRDTQYF; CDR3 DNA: TGTGCCAGCAGGCCTGGATTGGGCCGGGCGTTGAGAGATACGCAGTATTTT
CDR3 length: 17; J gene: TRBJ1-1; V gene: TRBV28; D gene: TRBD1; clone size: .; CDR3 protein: CASSLGGGQRMNTEAFF; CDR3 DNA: TGTGCCAGCAGTTTGGGGGGGGGACAGAGGATGAACACTGAAGCTTTCTTT
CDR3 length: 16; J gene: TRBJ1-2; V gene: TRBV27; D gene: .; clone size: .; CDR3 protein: CASSFSGGGFNYGYTF; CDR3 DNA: TGTGCCAGCAGTTTTAGTGGGGGCGGGTTTAACTATGGCTACACCTTC
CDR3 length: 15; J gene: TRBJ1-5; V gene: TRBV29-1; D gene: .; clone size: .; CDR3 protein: CSVANSQGIGQPQHF; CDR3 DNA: TGCAGCGTTGCCAATTCCCAGGGAATAGGTCAGCCCCAGCATTTT
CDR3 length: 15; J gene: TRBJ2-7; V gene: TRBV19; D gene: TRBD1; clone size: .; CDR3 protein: CASSRADREVYEQYF; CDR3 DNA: TGTGCCAGTAGCCGCGCCGACAGGGAAGTCTACGAGCAGTACTTC
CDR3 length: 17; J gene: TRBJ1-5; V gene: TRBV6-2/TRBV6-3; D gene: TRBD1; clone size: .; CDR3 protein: CASSYDFSGGSNQPQHF; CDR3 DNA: TGTGCCAGCAGTTACGATTTTTCAGGGGGGAGCAATCAGCCCCAGCATTTT
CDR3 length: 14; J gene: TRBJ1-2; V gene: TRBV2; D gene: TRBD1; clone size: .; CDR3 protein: CASSERQGLYGYTF; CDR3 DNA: TGTGCCAGCAGCGAACGACAGGGGCTATACGGCTACACCTTC
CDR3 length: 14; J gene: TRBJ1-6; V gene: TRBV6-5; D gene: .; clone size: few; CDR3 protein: CATRGSSYNSPLHF; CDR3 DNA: TGTGCCACCCGAGGGAGCTCCTATAATTCACCCCTCCACTTT
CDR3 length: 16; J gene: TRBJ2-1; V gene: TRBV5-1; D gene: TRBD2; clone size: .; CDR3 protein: CASSLPGTSGSNEQFF; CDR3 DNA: TGCGCCAGCAGCTTGCCCGGGACTAGCGGGAGTAATGAGCAGTTCTTC
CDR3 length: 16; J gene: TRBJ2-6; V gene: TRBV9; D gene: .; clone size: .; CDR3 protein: CASSVVGGTGANVLTF; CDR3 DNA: TGTGCCAGCAGCGTAGTCGGGGGAACTGGGGCCAACGTCCTGACTTTC
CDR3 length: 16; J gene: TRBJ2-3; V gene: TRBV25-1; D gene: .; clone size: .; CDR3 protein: CASSEYWGPSTDTQYF; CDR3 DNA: TGTGCCAGCAGTGAATATTGGGGCCCAAGCACAGATACGCAGTATTTT
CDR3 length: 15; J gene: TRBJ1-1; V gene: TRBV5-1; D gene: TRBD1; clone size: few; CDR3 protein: CASSARQGSNTEAFF; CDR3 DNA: TGCGCCAGCAGCGCCCGACAGGGATCGAACACTGAAGCTTTCTTT
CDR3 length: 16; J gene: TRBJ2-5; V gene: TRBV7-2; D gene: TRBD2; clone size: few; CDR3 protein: CASSLDERGARGTQYF; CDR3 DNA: TGTGCCAGCAGCTTAGATGAGCGGGGGGCCCGTGGGACCCAGTACTTC
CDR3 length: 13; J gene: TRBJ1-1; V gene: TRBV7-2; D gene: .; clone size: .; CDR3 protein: CASSLGRNTEAFF; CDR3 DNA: TGTGCCAGCAGCTTAGGCAGGAACACTGAAGCTTTCTTT
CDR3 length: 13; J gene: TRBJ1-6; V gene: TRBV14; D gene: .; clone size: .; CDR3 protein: CASSQSLNSPLHF; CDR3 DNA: TGTGCCAGCAGTCAGTCCTTAAATTCACCCCTCCACTTT